The next 26 T cell receptor beta chains were all read from a single sample in a study of shared clonotypes between healthy human individuals. The method was immunoSEQ multiplex PCR; TCRdb's version includes in-frame clones alone and lacks a portion of them. The sample lists roughly 2.1 million clones, about 93% occurring once. Positive CCR7 selection of CD45RO-negative cells yielded the naive CD8 cells, and terminally differentiated effector memory CD45RA+ cells were excluded. Sample: naive CD8+ T cells from PBMCs. The receptors derive from a man aged 18 to 29 in good health. Some clones in this sample may be carry-over from other donors' samples.

This clone was detected once. This sequence joins TRBV13 and TRBJ2-5; no firm D call. The CDR3 covers 15 residues. Germline V gene lookup returns CDR1 PRHDT and CDR2 FYEKMQ (reference sequence). With 6 bases removed from V and 2 bases from J, the gap between germline ends came to 16 bases. This chain's CDR3 is CASSGGAQLQETQYF. In DNA, the CDR3 is TGTGCCAGCAGTGGTGGAGCCCAACTACAAGAGACCCAGTACTTC.

The V call is TRBV6-5, the J call TRBJ2-5; 7 nucleotides line up with TRBD1. There are 16 residues in the CDR3. V gave up 2 bases and J gave up 0 bases; unmatched junction bases: 6. CDR1 and CDR2 from the germline V gene are MNHEY and SVGAGI. CDR3 bases: TGTGCCAGCAGTTACCCCGGAGGACAGGACCAAGAGACCCAGTACTTC. Protein sequence: CASSYPGGQDQETQYF.

This clone was detected only once. CDR3 coding DNA: TGCGCCAGCAGCTTATCCACAGGGGCCCCAAACGAGCAGTACTTC. It is translated as CASSLSTGAPNEQYF. V is TRBV5-1 and J is TRBJ2-7; 7 bases are shared with TRBD1. The CDR3 extends over 15 amino acids. With 2 bases clipped from V and 5 bases from J, the junction kept 10 bases outside the gene matches. The germline V gene encodes CDR1 SGHRS and CDR2 YFSETQ.

This rearrangement joins TRBV2 to TRBJ2-7, with D perhaps given as TRBD1 or TRBD2 (5 bases each). The CDR3 contains 15 residues. With 3 bases removed from V and 1 base from J, the gap between germline ends came to 13 bases. Germline V CDR1 and CDR2: SNHLY, FYNNEI. The CDR3 nucleotides read TGTGCCAGCAGTGAGGGCCGGGACGAATCCTACGAGCAGTACTTC. It translates to CASSEGRDESYEQYF.

About this clone: This sample also contains other DNA sequences that code for the same CDR3. This chain connects TRBV9 to TRBJ2-7, with TRBD1 identical over 9 bases. The CDR3 runs to 14 residues. Germline assignment: CDR1 SGDLS and CDR2 YYNGEE. V was clipped by 4 bases and J by 4 bases; unmatched bases: 6. CDR3 bases: TGTGCCAGCAGCCCCCGGACAGGGGCTTACGAGCAGTACTTC. Protein product: CASSPRTGAYEQYF.

V usage is TRBV13 and J usage is TRBJ2-4; TRBD2 is a possible D gene (5 bases). The V end was cut by 6 bases, the J end by 1 base, with 13 bases between. CDR3 size: 15 residues. Germline CDR1 PRHDT, CDR2 FYEKMQ (reference sequence). The CDR3: CASRLAGGAKNIQYF. The CDR3 region has the DNA TGTGCCAGCAGATTGGCGGGTGGGGCCAAAAACATTCAGTACTTC.

The chain carries TRBV9 and TRBJ1-1; D is perhaps TRBD1 (6 bases). Trimming took off 3 bases at V and 8 bases at J, with 20 bases between the two ends. CDR3 size: 15 residues. The germline gives CDR1 SGDLS, CDR2 YYNGEE. DNA for the CDR3: TGTGCCAGCAGCGGACTGGACTCGGGGGACAAGGAAGCTTTCTTT. Translated: CASSGLDSGDKEAFF. The whole variable domain, remainder taken from reference TRBV9 and TRBJ1-1, is DSGVTQTPKHLITATGQRVTLRCSPRSGDLSVYWYQQSLDQGLQFLIQYYNGEERAKGNILERFSAQQFPDLHSELNLSSLELGDSALYFCASSGLDSGDKEAFFGQGTRLTVV.

This clone was seen a handful of times. This sample includes further DNA sequences coding for the same CDR3. The chain uses TRBV19 and TRBJ1-1, with 7 bases that match TRBD1. The germline V gene has CDR1 LNHDA and CDR2 SQIVND (reference sequence). Unmatched junction bases numbered 6, after V lost 0 bases and J lost 5 bases. The CDR3 sequence is 15 residues long. The CDR3 DNA reads TGTGCCAGTAGTATAGATCGACAGGGCAGGACTGAAGCTTTCTTT. It specifies CASSIDRQGRTEAFF. The full variable domain, completed using reference TRBV19 and TRBJ1-1, is DGGITQSPKYLFRKEGQNVTLSCEQNLNHDAMYWYRQDPGQGLRLIYYSQIVNDFQKGDIAEGYSVSREKKESFPLTVTSAQKNPTAFYLCASSIDRQGRTEAFFGQGTRLTVV.

The chain has TRBV6-5 and TRBJ1-5, with TRBD1 as a possible D gene (5 bases). The CDR3 runs 13 residues. V lost 11 bases to trimming and J lost 2 bases, with 13 bases between them. Germline values: CDR1 MNHEY, CDR2 SVGAGI. This chain's CDR3 is CASRGGGNQPQHF. CDR3 bases: TGTGCCTCCCGAGGAGGGGGCAATCAGCCCCAGCATTTT.

The table lists this clone with a few counts. V gene TRBV19 combines with J gene TRBJ1-2, with D uncertain. The CDR3 is 13 residues long. Germline lookup yields CDR1 LNHDA and CDR2 SQIVND (reference sequence). The V gene lost 1 base and the J gene lost 6 bases, with 9 bases spanning the gap. CDR3 nucleotide sequence: TGTGCCAGTAGTATAGGGATGGCTGATGGCTACACCTTC. It translates to CASSIGMADGYTF.

This sequence joins TRBV5-1 and TRBJ2-3; no reliable D call. Germline values: CDR1 SGHRS, CDR2 YFSETQ. With 7 bases removed from V and 6 bases from J, the gap between germline ends came to 6 bases. The CDR3 has 10 amino acids. CDR3 sequence: CASLGDTQYF. Written as DNA, the CDR3 is TGCGCCAGCTTGGGGGATACGCAGTATTTT.

CDR3 residues: CASSATSSWSYEQYF. The CDR3 DNA reads as TGTGCCAGCTCAGCGACTAGCAGTTGGTCCTACGAGCAGTACTTC. This chain uses TRBV18 with TRBJ2-7; 7 bases are shared with TRBD2. The CDR3 sequence is 15 residues long. Germline CDR1 is KGHSH and CDR2 is LQKENI. V lost 5 bases, J lost 1 base, and 8 bases stayed unmatched.

The chain recombines TRBV2 with TRBJ2-7; 13 bases match TRBD2. Germline V gene sequence: CDR1 SNHLY, CDR2 FYNNEI. This CDR3 contains 15 residues. J was trimmed by 3 bases and V by 4 bases; bases with no gene match: 3. CDR3: CASSGTSGRVYEQYF. For the CDR3, the DNA is TGTGCCAGCAGTGGCACTAGCGGGAGGGTCTACGAGCAGTACTTC. The full variable domain, rest sourced from reference TRBV2 and TRBJ2-7, is EPEVTQTPSHQVTQMGQEVILRCVPISNHLYFYWYRQILGQKVEFLVSFYNNEISEKSEIFDDQFSVERPDGSNFTLKIRSTKLEDSAMYFCASSGTSGRVYEQYFGPGTRLTVT.

The chain has TRBV19 and TRBJ2-7; 9 positions agree with TRBD2. This CDR3 has 15 amino acids. V gave up 3 bases and J gave up 6 bases; unmatched junction bases: 9. CDR1 LNHDA and CDR2 SQIVND come from the germline V gene (reference sequence). In DNA form, the CDR3 reads TGTGCCAGTAGTATCGGTGGCGGGAGGGCCTTCGAGCAGTACTTC. Its translation is CASSIGGGRAFEQYF.

V is TRBV15 and J is TRBJ1-2; D may be TRBD1 (6 bases). The germline V and J ends were trimmed by 8 bases and 1 base, with 17 bases remaining between them. CDR1 LNHNV and CDR2 YYDKDF come from the germline V gene (reference sequence). There are 15 residues in the CDR3. Here the CDR3 reads CATAPDSFYNYGYTF. The CDR3 bases are TGTGCCACCGCCCCGGACAGTTTTTATAACTATGGCTACACCTTC.

This chain uses TRBV27 with TRBJ2-7; TRBD2 aligns across 7 bases. Per the germline V gene, CDR1 is MNHEY and CDR2 is SMNVEV (reference sequence). This CDR3 is 16 amino acids long. V dropped 5 bases and J dropped 5; count of bases not matched to a gene: 15. In nucleotides, the CDR3 is TGTGCCAGCAGTCTGGAGCCCGGACTAGGAGCGGACGAGCAGTACTTC. It translates to CASSLEPGLGADEQYF.

The gene calls are TRBV7-2 and TRBJ2-7; 12 nucleotides align to TRBD1. With V trimmed by 5 bases and J by 5 bases, 13 bases remained unmatched. The CDR3 is 17 residues long. The germline CDR1 and CDR2 sequences are SGHTA and FQGNSA. The CDR3 sequence is CASSPLPGQGAVNEQYF. CDR3 in DNA: TGTGCCAGCAGCCCCCTTCCGGGACAGGGGGCGGTGAACGAGCAGTACTTC. The full variable domain, with the rest looked up from reference TRBV7-2 and TRBJ2-7, is GAGVSQSPSNKVTEKGKDVELRCDPISGHTALYWYRQSLGQGLEFLIYFQGNSAPDKSGLPSDRFSAERTGGSVSTLTIQRTQQEDSAVYLCASSPLPGQGAVNEQYFGPGTRLTVT.

V gene TRBV19 combines with J gene TRBJ2-1; 8 nucleotides align to TRBD2. Germline V gives CDR1 LNHDA, CDR2 SQIVND (reference sequence). CDR3 length: 15 residues. V dropped 10 bases and J dropped 4; count of bases not matched to a gene: 12. The CDR3 DNA is TGTGCCACCAATCCCACTAGCGGAAATTACAATGAGCAGTTCTTC. Amino acid sequence: CATNPTSGNYNEQFF.

This chain uses TRBV5-1 with TRBJ1-1; 7 bases are a match to TRBD1. The length of the CDR3 is 14 residues. Looked up from germline, CDR1 is SGHRS and CDR2 is YFSETQ. With 4 bases clipped from V and 4 bases from J, the junction kept 7 bases outside the gene matches. CDR3 sequence (DNA): TGCGCCAGCAGCATCAGACAGGGCACCACTGAAGCTTTCTTT. Encoded protein: CASSIRQGTTEAFF.

The V and J genes are TRBV9 and TRBJ2-1; 13 nucleotides line up with TRBD2. The CDR3 covers 15 residues. Trimming removed 4 bases from V and 5 bases from J; junction bases left unmatched: 3. The germline V gene has CDR1 SGDLS and CDR2 YYNGEE. The CDR3 DNA reads as TGTGCCAGCAGCCAGGGACTAGCGGGAAACAATGAGCAGTTCTTC. Residues: CASSQGLAGNNEQFF.

The gene calls are TRBV7-6 and TRBJ2-1; 9 nucleotides align to TRBD2. Germline V gene lookup returns CDR1 SGHVS and CDR2 FNYEAQ. Trimming took 5 bases from V and 9 from J; bases not matched to a gene: 8. This CDR3 is built from 14 residues. CDR3 sequence: CASSDRTSVSEQFF. The CDR3 DNA is TGTGCCAGCAGCGACCGGACTAGCGTTAGTGAGCAGTTCTTC.

The CDR3 is CASSYSAGEKNTEAFF. The CDR3 bases are TGTGCCAGCAGTTACTCCGCGGGGGAGAAGAACACTGAAGCTTTCTTT. The rearrangement joins TRBV6-5 to TRBJ1-1; possible D gene TRBD1, 5 bases. Trimming left V 0 bases short and J 1 base short, with 12 bases between. CDR1 is MNHEY, CDR2 SVGAGI, per germline. The CDR3 runs to 16 residues.

Concerning this clone: Other DNA sequences in the same sample also yield this CDR3. The chain combines TRBV4-1 with TRBJ2-7; TRBD1 might be the D (6 bases). This CDR3 comprises 14 residues. Trimming took off 1 base at V and 7 bases at J, with 14 bases between the two ends. The V gene's germline CDR1 is MGHRA and CDR2 YSYEKL. CDR3 amino acids: CASSQGGPAYEQYF. CDR3 DNA sequence: TGCGCCAGCAGCCAAGGGGGGCCGGCTTATGAGCAGTACTTC.

V is TRBV27 and J is TRBJ2-1; D is undetermined. The CDR3 is 15 amino acids. Germline loops: CDR1 MNHEY, CDR2 SMNVEV (reference sequence). Trimming pared 3 bases from V and 2 bases from J, leaving 11 bases between. As DNA, the CDR3 is TGTGCCAGCAGTTTGGCTCAGGTGGCCTACAATGAGCAGTTCTTC. Residues: CASSLAQVAYNEQFF.

This clone has more than one count but fewer than ten. In the same sample, other DNA sequences code for this CDR3. The chain recombines TRBV27 with TRBJ2-2, with D unresolved. There are 13 residues in the CDR3. Per the germline V gene, CDR1 is MNHEY and CDR2 is SMNVEV (reference sequence). V was shortened by 1 base and J by 4 bases, with 4 bases between the two germline ends. Written as DNA, the CDR3 is TGTGCCAGCAGTTTATTGGGCACCGGGGAGCTGTTTTTT. It yields the protein CASSLLGTGELFF.

This chain uses TRBV4-3 with TRBJ1-2; no clear D. The ends were cut back, 1 base at V and 4 bases at J, with 7 bases in the middle. CDR1 is LGHNA, CDR2 YSLEER, per germline. This CDR3 comprises 13 residues. This CDR3 reads CASSQARSYGYTF. DNA for the CDR3: TGCGCCAGCAGCCAAGCGAGGAGCTATGGCTACACCTTC.